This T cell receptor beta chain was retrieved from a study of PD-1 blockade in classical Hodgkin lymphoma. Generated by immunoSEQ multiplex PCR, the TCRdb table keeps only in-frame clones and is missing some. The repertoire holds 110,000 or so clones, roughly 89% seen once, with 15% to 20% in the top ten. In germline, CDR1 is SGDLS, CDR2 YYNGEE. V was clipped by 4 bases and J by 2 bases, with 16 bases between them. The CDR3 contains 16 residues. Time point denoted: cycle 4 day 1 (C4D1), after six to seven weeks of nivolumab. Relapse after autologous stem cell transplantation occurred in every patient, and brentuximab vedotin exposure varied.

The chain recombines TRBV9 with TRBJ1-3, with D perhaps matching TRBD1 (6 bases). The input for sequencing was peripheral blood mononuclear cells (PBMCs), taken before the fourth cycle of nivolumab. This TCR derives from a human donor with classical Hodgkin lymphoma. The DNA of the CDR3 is TGTGCCAGCAGCATAACTGAGGCAGGGGCTGGAAACACCATATATTTT. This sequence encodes CASSITEAGAGNTIYF.